This entry features one TCR beta chain sequence. Authors' processing steps: Estimation of nucleated cell counts was performed using reference gene primer amplification. Repertoires were generated with immunoSEQ multiplex PCR, while TCRdb's copy carries only in-frame clones and drops some. That table supplies the V and J calls and clone size; D and trimming were determined from the DNA. The sample consists of about half a million clones, 70% to 90% of them appearing once. This sample is drawn from a study of blood T cell repertoires in COVID-19. Study as a whole: Donors in the United States, Italy and Spain gave samples during acute or convalescent COVID-19. PBMCs, B-cell-depleted T cells, or T cells provided the cDNA or gDNA that made up the material.

This receptor was taken from a human donor in a cohort sampled during active COVID-19. Sequencing used peripheral blood.

Here the CDR3 reads CASYRGMYTEAFF. CDR3 nucleotide sequence: TGTGCCAGCTACCGGGGGATGTACACTGAAGCTTTCTTT. This rearrangement joins TRBV28 to TRBJ1-1; D is perhaps TRBD1 (5 bases). This CDR3 comprises 13 residues. Germline CDR1 is MDHEN and CDR2 is SYDVKM. The V gene lost 8 bases and the J gene lost 3 bases, with 13 bases spanning the gap.